This record concerns one T cell receptor beta chain sequence. Its antigen is still unknown. This sample was taken from a study of a mutant IDH1 vaccine in newly diagnosed glioma. Study context: Most patients had radiochemotherapy with temozolomide before enrollment; others had one alone.

Trimming took 5 bases from V and 11 from J, leaving 17 bases between them. Germline V gives CDR1 SEHNR, CDR2 FQNEAQ (reference sequence). The CDR3 has 13 residues. Clones were read by immunoSEQ multiplex PCR, and TCRdb kept only the in-frame ones, dropping some. There are tens of thousands of clones in the sample; roughly three quarters occur only once, and roughly 8.1% lies in the top ten. The time point here: week 23, last vaccination. A 20-mer mutant IDH1 peptide at 300 ug was injected subcutaneously with topical imiquimod. This TCR derives from a woman in her thirties or forties with glioma. Some clones in this sample may be carry-over from other donors' samples. Sequences were derived from PBMCs, sampled from a glioma patient whose treatment included an IDH1 peptide vaccine. The chain has TRBV7-9 and TRBJ2-3; the D gene is possibly TRBD2 (5 bases). The DNA of the CDR3 is TGTGCCAGCAGCCCAAAACTCCGGGAACAGCAGTATTTT. Translation gives CASSPKLREQQYF. Full variable domain (missing parts from reference TRBV7-9 and TRBJ2-3): DTGVSQNPRHKITKRGQNVTFRCDPISEHNRLYWYRQTLGQGPEFLTYFQNEAQLEKSRLLSDRFSAERPKGSFSTLEIQRTEQGDSAMYLCASSPKLREQQYFGPGTRLTVL.